Listed below are T cell receptor beta chains from one sample, sequenced in a study of T-cell memory formation after mild COVID-19. TCRdb reanalysed the 5' RACE reads using MiXCR and keeps one entry per CDR3 protein. In the table there are 200,000 to 300,000 distinct CDR3 sequences, approximately 15% of which are singletons. Input material: PBMCs or a T cell subset sorted from them (not recorded which). These receptors were collected from a man in his late teens or twenties who had mild COVID-19 (a few samples of this study predate the infection). Cell type and time point are not known. Both conserved end residues are part of each CDR3. The order of the fields is V gene, D gene, CDR3 protein. The D gene is left open where the match is weak.

V gene: TRBV5-1; D gene: TRBD2; CDR3 protein: CASSLSFPGLAGEQYF
V gene: TRBV10-3; D gene: TRBD2; CDR3 protein: CAIRGRLALGEQYF
V gene: TRBV20-1; D gene: .; CDR3 protein: CSAREHYSYEQYF
V gene: TRBV27; D gene: .; CDR3 protein: CASTNSYEQYF
V gene: TRBV6-1; D gene: TRBD2; CDR3 protein: CASRGWTSGAAVEQFF
V gene: TRBV28; D gene: .; CDR3 protein: CASGVRGSRYNEQFF
V gene: TRBV5-1; D gene: .; CDR3 protein: CASSLRAANTEAFF
V gene: TRBV20-1; D gene: TRBD1; CDR3 protein: CSAMTGPYSNQPQHF
V gene: TRBV6-2/TRBV6-3; D gene: TRBD1; CDR3 protein: CASSYRGGETQYF
V gene: TRBV5-1; D gene: TRBD2; CDR3 protein: CASSWGLAATQETQYF
V gene: TRBV18; D gene: .; CDR3 protein: CASSPPWTRQETQYF
V gene: TRBV5-1; D gene: TRBD1; CDR3 protein: CASSPGQGMNTEAFF
V gene: TRBV6-4; D gene: .; CDR3 protein: CASSDRGNTQYF
V gene: TRBV11-3; D gene: TRBD1; CDR3 protein: CASSPPGQGASRSYEQYF
V gene: TRBV20-1; D gene: .; CDR3 protein: CSARESDEAFF
V gene: TRBV7-8; D gene: .; CDR3 protein: CASSLRVGNTIYF
V gene: TRBV12-3/TRBV12-4; D gene: TRBD2; CDR3 protein: CASSLRWWSGGKLPYNEQFF
V gene: TRBV6-5; D gene: TRBD1; CDR3 protein: CATTTGGFYNEQFF
V gene: TRBV11-1; D gene: TRBD1; CDR3 protein: CASSLSAYNRGLPAFF
V gene: TRBV6-2/TRBV6-3; D gene: .; CDR3 protein: CASRLQLLNEQFF
V gene: TRBV12-3/TRBV12-4; D gene: TRBD1; CDR3 protein: CASSGQAKGREKLFF
V gene: TRBV5-4; D gene: TRBD1; CDR3 protein: CASSLEGAKTQYF
V gene: TRBV7-9; D gene: TRBD2; CDR3 protein: CASSWEGLTDTQYF
V gene: TRBV21-1; D gene: .; CDR3 protein: CASSKGEMTNPYEQYF